The 18 T cell receptor beta chains listed next were all sequenced from one sample in a study of cytomegalovirus exposure and HLA in healthy donors. The PCR was carried out with 60 Vbeta primers and 13 Jbeta primers. The method was immunoSEQ multiplex PCR; TCRdb's version includes in-frame clones alone and lacks a portion of them. Among 160,000 or so clones listed, under 85% were seen once. The sequenced material came from PBMCs. The receptors were sampled from a human donor in good health.

This clone was recorded a few times. The rearrangement uses TRBV25-1 and TRBJ1-4, with D possibly matching TRBD1 (5 bases). The CDR3 consists of 13 residues. V lost 6 bases, J lost 8 bases, and 13 bases lay in between. CDR1 is MGHDK and CDR2 is SYGVNS in the germline V gene. Here the CDR3 reads CASRFRGGEKLFF. CDR3 bases: TGTGCCAGCAGGTTTAGGGGTGGCGAAAAACTGTTTTTT.

J is TRBJ2-3 and V is TRBV4-2; the match to TRBD2 covers 15 bases. Germline V gene lookup returns CDR1 LGHNA and CDR2 YNFKEQ. V gave up 4 bases and J gave up 0 bases; unmatched junction bases: 5. The CDR3 sequence is 18 residues long. The CDR3 loop is CASSLGLAGGLSTDTQYF. CDR3 in DNA: TGTGCCAGCAGCCTTGGACTAGCGGGGGGGCTGAGCACAGATACGCAGTATTTT.

The chain carries TRBV11-2 and TRBJ2-1, with 9 nucleotides matching TRBD2. The CDR3 spans 16 residues. The V segment lost 1 base and the J segment 7 bases; nucleotides outside the gene matches: 8. Germline V gene data show CDR1 as SGHAT and CDR2 as FQNNGV. CDR3 residues: CASSLGAGGPRNEQFF. The CDR3 DNA reads as TGTGCCAGCAGCTTAGGGGCGGGGGGGCCGCGGAATGAGCAGTTCTTC.

J is TRBJ2-7 and V is TRBV11-3, with D possibly being TRBD1 (5 bases). Germline CDR1 SGHNT, CDR2 YENEEA. The CDR3 sequence is 14 residues long. V gave up 5 bases and J gave up 3 bases, with 14 bases separating them. This CDR3 reads CASSLQGSNYEQYF. The CDR3 nucleotides are TGTGCCAGCAGCCTCCAGGGATCAAACTACGAGCAGTACTTC.

This clone was found a few times. The chain uses TRBV30 and TRBJ2-2; no definite D call. The CDR3 spans 12 residues. Deletions cut 0 bases from V and 5 bases from J, with 4 bases between. Germline CDR1 is GTSNPN and CDR2 is SVGIG (reference sequence). The CDR3 DNA follows: TGTGCCTGGAGTGTACAGACCGGGGAGCTGTTTTTT. This sequence encodes CAWSVQTGELFF.

The chain couples TRBV27 to TRBJ1-1; perhaps TRBD1 as D (6 bases). V lost 4 bases and J lost 5, with 11 bases in between. The CDR3 has 13 residues. Germline loops: CDR1 MNHEY, CDR2 SMNVEV (reference sequence). The CDR3 reads CASSWGPETEAFF. The DNA of the CDR3 is TGTGCCAGCAGTTGGGGGCCTGAGACTGAAGCTTTCTTT.

The genes are TRBV2 and TRBJ1-5; D might be TRBD1 (6 bases). The CDR3 is 15 amino acids. Germline V CDR1 and CDR2: SNHLY, FYNNEI. V lost 2 bases and J lost 0, with 8 bases in between. Here the CDR3 DNA reads TGTGCCAGCAGTGAAAGGACAGCTAGCAATCAGCCCCAGCATTTT. Translation gives CASSERTASNQPQHF.

This clone has just a few counts. V gene TRBV29-1 combines with J gene TRBJ1-2; 8 nucleotides align to TRBD1. Germline V CDR1 and CDR2: SQVTM, ANQGSEA. V was pared by 7 bases and J by 7 bases, with 11 bases of the junction left unmatched. CDR3 length equals 13 residues. The CDR3 loop reads CSAETGAASGYTF. In DNA form, the CDR3 reads TGCAGCGCCGAGACAGGGGCGGCGAGTGGCTACACCTTC. Variable domain in full (rest from reference TRBV29-1 and TRBJ1-2): SAVISQKPSRDICQRGTSLTIQCQVDSQVTMMFWYRQQPGQSLTLIATANQGSEATYESGFVIDKFPISRPNLTFSTLTVSNMSPEDSSIYLCSAETGAASGYTFGSGTRLTVV.

V is TRBV5-6 and J is TRBJ1-5; 8 nucleotides line up with TRBD1. The CDR3 loop spans 17 amino acids. In germline, CDR1 is SGHDT, CDR2 YYEEEE. V shed 0 bases and J 1 base; nucleotides not matched to a gene: 6. The CDR3, as DNA: TGTGCCAGCAGCTTGGACGGACAGGGCCTGAGCAATCAGCCCCAGCATTTT. Translated, it gives CASSLDGQGLSNQPQHF.

To note about this clone: Other DNA sequences within the sample encode an identical CDR3. This chain connects TRBV20-1 to TRBJ2-5; 8 bases line up with TRBD1. The CDR3 totals 11 residues. CDR1 and CDR2 (germline): DFQATT, SNEGSKA (reference sequence). Trimming cost V 5 bases and J 4 bases; bases outside gene matches: 0. The DNA of the CDR3 is TGCAGTGCTGGGACAGGAGAGACCCAGTACTTC. It yields the protein CSAGTGETQYF.

The chain is built from TRBV6-1 and TRBJ1-1, with 12 positions matching TRBD1. This CDR3 has 17 residues. From germline, CDR1 is MNHNS and CDR2 SASEGT. J lost 1 base, V lost 4 bases, and 7 bases had no gene match. In nucleotides, the CDR3 is TGTGCCAGCAGTGGGACACCGGGACAGGGGGCGAACACTGAAGCTTTCTTT. Translating gives CASSGTPGQGANTEAFF.

This chain connects TRBV12-5 to TRBJ1-6; 8 bases line up with TRBD1. V was pared by 6 bases and J by 9 bases, with 10 bases of the junction left unmatched. CDR3 length: 15 amino acids. Germline V CDR1 and CDR2: LGHNT, FRNRAP. The CDR3 region is CASGPGQGIFSPLHF. CDR3 DNA: TGTGCTAGTGGACCCGGACAGGGAATTTTTTCACCCCTCCACTTT.

The V call is TRBV6-6, the J call TRBJ1-2; 7 bases align to TRBD1. Germline CDR1 MNHNY, CDR2 SVGAGI (reference sequence). The CDR3 totals 12 residues. V was clipped by 4 bases and J by 8 bases; unmatched bases: 4. The CDR3 is CASSSDRRGYTF. Written as DNA, the CDR3 is TGTGCCAGCAGTTCGGACAGGCGCGGCTACACCTTC.

The rearrangement links TRBV7-6 to TRBJ2-1; no definite D call. V lost 1 base and J 4 bases, leaving 5 bases between the germline ends. Looked up from germline, CDR1 is SGHVS and CDR2 is FNYEAQ. This CDR3 spans 13 amino acids. The CDR3 loop reads CASSLGSYNEQFF. The CDR3 DNA is TGTGCCAGCAGCTTAGGTAGTTACAATGAGCAGTTCTTC.

This chain connects TRBV30 to TRBJ1-1; D is ambiguous. V was pared by 1 base and J by 1 base, with 7 bases between. Germline lookup yields CDR1 GTSNPN and CDR2 SVGIG (reference sequence). This CDR3 is 13 amino acids long. Here the CDR3 DNA reads TGTGCCTGGAGTGGCGACTCGAACACTGAAGCTTTCTTT. Translation gives CAWSGDSNTEAFF.

This clone has a handful of counts. This chain connects TRBV27 to TRBJ1-6; 7 nucleotides align to TRBD1. This CDR3 has 15 residues. Trimming cost V 4 bases and J 8 bases; bases outside gene matches: 8. Germline CDR1 reads MNHEY; CDR2 reads SMNVEV (reference sequence). This CDR3 is CASSSTRQGDSPLHF. Here the CDR3 DNA reads TGTGCCAGCAGTTCCACCCGACAGGGCGATTCACCCCTCCACTTT.

The chain has TRBV5-1 and TRBJ2-7; D may be TRBD1 (6 bases). This CDR3 has 14 amino acids. Germline CDR1 SGHRS, CDR2 YFSETQ. V gave up 4 bases and J gave up 6 bases, with 17 bases separating them. The CDR3 nucleotides are TGCGCCAGCAGCACCTGGACAGAGCCTACCGAGCAGTACTTC. It encodes CASSTWTEPTEQYF.

The chain uses TRBV6-5 and TRBJ2-2; possibly TRBD1 for D (5 bases). The CDR3 is made up of 16 amino acids. Trimming removed 2 bases from V and 0 bases from J, with 10 bases in between. CDR1 is MNHEY, CDR2 SVGAGI, per germline. CDR3 in amino acids: CASSYRPGTNTGELFF. In DNA form, the CDR3 reads TGTGCCAGCAGTTACAGGCCAGGGACGAACACCGGGGAGCTGTTTTTT.